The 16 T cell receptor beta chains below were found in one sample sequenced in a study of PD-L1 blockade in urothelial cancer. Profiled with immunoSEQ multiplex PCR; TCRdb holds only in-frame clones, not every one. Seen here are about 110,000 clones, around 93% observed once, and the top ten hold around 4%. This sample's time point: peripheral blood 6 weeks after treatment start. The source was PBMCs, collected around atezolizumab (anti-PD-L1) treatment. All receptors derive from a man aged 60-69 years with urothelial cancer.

The CDR3 DNA follows: TGCGCCAGCAGCGAAGGACTAGCGGGGGGGCCTGATGAGCAGTTCTTC. This encodes CASSEGLAGGPDEQFF. This chain joins TRBV5-1 and TRBJ2-1; 15 bases map to TRBD2. Losses at the gene ends were 4 bases for V and 8 bases for J; bases not matched to a gene: 7. The CDR3 covers 16 residues. Germline values: CDR1 SGHRS, CDR2 YFSETQ.

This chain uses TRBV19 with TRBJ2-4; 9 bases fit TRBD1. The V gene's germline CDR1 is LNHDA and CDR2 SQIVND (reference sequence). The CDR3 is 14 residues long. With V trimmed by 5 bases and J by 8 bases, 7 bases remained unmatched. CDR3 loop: CASSVGTGIYIQYF. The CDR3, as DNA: TGTGCCAGTAGTGTTGGGACAGGGATTTACATTCAGTACTTC.

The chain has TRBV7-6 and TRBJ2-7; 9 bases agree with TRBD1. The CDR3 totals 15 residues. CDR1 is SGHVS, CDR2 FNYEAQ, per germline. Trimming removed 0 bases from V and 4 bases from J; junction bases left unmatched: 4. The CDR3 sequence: CASSLAGTGSYEQYF. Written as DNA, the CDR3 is TGTGCCAGCAGCTTAGCCGGGACAGGGTCTTACGAGCAGTACTTC.

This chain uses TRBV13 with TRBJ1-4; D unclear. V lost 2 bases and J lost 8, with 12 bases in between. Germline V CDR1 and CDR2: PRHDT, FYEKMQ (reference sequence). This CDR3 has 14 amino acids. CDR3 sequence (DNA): TGTGCCAGCAGCTTAACCGGGGTGGGGGAAAAACTGTTTTTT. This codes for CASSLTGVGEKLFF.

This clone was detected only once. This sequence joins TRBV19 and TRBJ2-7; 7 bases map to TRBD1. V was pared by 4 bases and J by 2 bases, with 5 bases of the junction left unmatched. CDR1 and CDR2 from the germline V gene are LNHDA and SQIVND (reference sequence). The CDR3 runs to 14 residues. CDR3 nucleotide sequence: TGTGCCAGTAGTAACAGGGGAAGAACCTACGAGCAGTACTTC. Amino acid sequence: CASSNRGRTYEQYF.

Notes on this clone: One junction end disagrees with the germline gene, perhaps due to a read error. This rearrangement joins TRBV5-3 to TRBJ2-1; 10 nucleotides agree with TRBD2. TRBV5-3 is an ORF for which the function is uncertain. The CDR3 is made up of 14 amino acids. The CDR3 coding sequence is TGTGCCAGAAGCTTACAGCGGGAGGGCCCTTCCAGGGTCTTC. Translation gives CARSLQREGPSRVF.

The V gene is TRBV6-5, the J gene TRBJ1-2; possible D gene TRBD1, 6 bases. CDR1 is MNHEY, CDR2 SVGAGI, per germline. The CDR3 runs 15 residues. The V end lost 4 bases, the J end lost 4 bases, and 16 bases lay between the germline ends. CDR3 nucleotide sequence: TGTGCCAGCAGTTGGGTCGTGGGGGCAATCTATGGCTACACCTTC. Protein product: CASSWVVGAIYGYTF.

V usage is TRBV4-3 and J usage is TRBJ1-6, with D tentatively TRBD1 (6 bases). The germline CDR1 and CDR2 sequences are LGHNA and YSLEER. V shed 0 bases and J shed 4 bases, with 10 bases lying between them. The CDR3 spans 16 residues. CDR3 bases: TGCGCCAGCAGCCAAGATATCGGACAGTATAATTCACCCCTCCACTTT. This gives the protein CASSQDIGQYNSPLHF.

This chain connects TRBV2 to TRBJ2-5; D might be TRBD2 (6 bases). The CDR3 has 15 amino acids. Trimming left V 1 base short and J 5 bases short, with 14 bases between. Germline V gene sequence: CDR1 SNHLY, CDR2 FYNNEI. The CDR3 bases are TGTGCCAGCAGTGAAGGGTGGGGGGAGTGGGAGACCCAGTACTTC. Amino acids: CASSEGWGEWETQYF.

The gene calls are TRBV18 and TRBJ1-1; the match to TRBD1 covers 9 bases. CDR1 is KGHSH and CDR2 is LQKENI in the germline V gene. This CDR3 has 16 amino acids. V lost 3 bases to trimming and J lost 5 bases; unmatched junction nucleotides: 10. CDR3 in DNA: TGTGCCAGCTCACCTCAAACGACAGGGGGGGATACTGAAGCTTTCTTT. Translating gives CASSPQTTGGDTEAFF.

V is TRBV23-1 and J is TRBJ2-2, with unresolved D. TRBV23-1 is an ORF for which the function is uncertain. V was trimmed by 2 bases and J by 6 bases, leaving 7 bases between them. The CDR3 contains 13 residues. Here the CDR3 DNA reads TGCGCCAGCAGTCAAAGCCTGTCCGGGGAGCTGTTTTTT. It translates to CASSQSLSGELFF.

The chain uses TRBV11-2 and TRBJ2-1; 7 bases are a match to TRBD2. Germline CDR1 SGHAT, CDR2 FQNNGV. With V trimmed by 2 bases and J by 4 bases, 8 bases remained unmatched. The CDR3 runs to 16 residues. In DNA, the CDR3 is TGTGCCAGCAGCTTACTAATAAGCGGGGATTACAATGAGCAGTTCTTC. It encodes CASSLLISGDYNEQFF.

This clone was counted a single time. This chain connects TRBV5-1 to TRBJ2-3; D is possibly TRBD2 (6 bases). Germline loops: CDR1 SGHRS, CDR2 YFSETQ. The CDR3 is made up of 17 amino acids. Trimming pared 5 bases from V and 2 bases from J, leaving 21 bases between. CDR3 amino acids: CASSYTRGGEITDTQYF. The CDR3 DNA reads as TGCGCCAGCAGTTACACGCGGGGTGGGGAGATCACAGATACGCAGTATTTT.

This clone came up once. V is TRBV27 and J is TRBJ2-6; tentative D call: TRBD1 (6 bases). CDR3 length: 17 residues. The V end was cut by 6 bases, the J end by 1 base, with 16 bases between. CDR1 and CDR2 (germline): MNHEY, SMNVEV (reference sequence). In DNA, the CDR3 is TGTGCCAGCAGCCGAGGACAGATTTCTTCTGGGGCCAACGTCCTGACTTTC. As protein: CASSRGQISSGANVLTF.

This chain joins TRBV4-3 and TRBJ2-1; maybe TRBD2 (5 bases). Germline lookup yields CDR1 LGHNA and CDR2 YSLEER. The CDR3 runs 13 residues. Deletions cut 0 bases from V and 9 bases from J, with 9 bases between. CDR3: CASSQDGSSEQFF. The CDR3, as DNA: TGCGCCAGCAGCCAAGATGGGAGCAGTGAGCAGTTCTTC.

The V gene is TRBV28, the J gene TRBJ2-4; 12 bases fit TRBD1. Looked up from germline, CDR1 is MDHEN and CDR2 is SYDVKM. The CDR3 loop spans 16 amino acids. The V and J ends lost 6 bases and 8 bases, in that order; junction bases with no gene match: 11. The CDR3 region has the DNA TGTGCCAGCAGCCCCGCCGGGACAGGGGGCGCACACATTCAGTACTTC. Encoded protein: CASSPAGTGGAHIQYF. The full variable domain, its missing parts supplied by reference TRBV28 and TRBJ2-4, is DVKVTQSSRYLVKRTGEKVFLECVQDMDHENMFWYRQDPGLGLRLIYFSYDVKMKEKGDIPEGYSVSREKKERFSLILESASTNQTSMYLCASSPAGTGGAHIQYFGAGTRLSVL.